These T cell receptor beta chains were read from a single sample in a study of blood T cells in healthy people across ages. TCRdb processed the 5' RACE reads anew with MiXCR; each CDR3 protein has one entry. The sample lists under 1,000,000 distinct CDR3 sequences; 35% to 40% were seen once. Sequencing was done on a sample of blood. The receptor source for this set is a man aged 18 to 29 in good health. Both conserved end residues are trimmed from each CDR3. Clone size, where shown, is once, few, many, or a class for clones that have expanded.

length	size	V	J	CDR3
12	.	TRBV7-9	TRBJ1-2	ASSFGGRGNGYT
14	.	TRBV3-1	TRBJ2-2	ASSPHPTSGPGELF
11	.	TRBV3-1	TRBJ1-2	ASARGGNYSYT
15	.	TRBV5-1	TRBJ2-1	ASSSIGQGTIYNEQF
12	few	TRBV20-1	TRBJ1-2	SARESRTGSGYT
12	.	TRBV4-3	TRBJ1-2	ASSQAGTGRGYT
9	.	TRBV20-1	TRBJ2-5	SAKGVGVMY
14	.	TRBV5-6	.	ASSLGNEVGAYEQY
15	.	TRBV28	TRBJ1-6	ASSLYRDRGYNSPLH
11	.	TRBV2	TRBJ1-2	ASTRQGAYGYT